This TCR beta chain comes out of a study of T cell responses to AZD1222 COVID-19 vaccine. Timing groups of about 4 and about 12 weeks for second doses were pooled. Points from the study as a whole: Spike-wide coverage was observed for vaccine-associated CD4 TCRs, with dominant responses at 160-218 and 743-854. Close to half of spike-specific TCRs reportedly recognize unmutated variant regions.

The CDR3 has 18 amino acids. With V trimmed by 4 bases and J by 2 bases, 8 bases remained unmatched. CDR1 and CDR2 from the germline V gene are KGHSH and LQKENI. Repertoires were generated with immunoSEQ multiplex PCR, while TCRdb's copy carries only in-frame clones and drops some. This table has approximately 150,000 clones, about 89% appearing once. Of note for this clone: What it binds is not known.

The specimen comprised peripheral blood, sampled 28 days after the second AZD1222 dose. The V call is TRBV18, the J call TRBJ2-3; 14 nucleotides line up with TRBD2. The sequence was obtained from an adult who received the AZD1222 COVID-19 vaccine. This chain's CDR3 is CASSRGLAGGNNTDTQYF. The CDR3 bases are TGTGCCAGCTCACGAGGACTAGCGGGGGGCAATAACACAGATACGCAGTATTTT. Combining the CDR3 with reference TRBV18 and TRBJ2-3 gives the whole variable domain NAGVMQNPRHLVRRRGQEARLRCSPMKGHSHVYWYRQLPEEGLKFMVYLQKENIIDESGMPKERFSAEFPKEGPSILRIQQVVRGDSAAYFCASSRGLAGGNNTDTQYFGPGTRLTVL.